The 10 T cell receptor beta chains below were found in one sample sequenced in a study of blood T cell repertoires in COVID-19. Here immunoSEQ multiplex PCR was the method, and the copy in TCRdb shows in-frame clones only, minus some. The sample holds 40,000 to 45,000 clones; roughly 80% are singletons and the top ten take about 33%. Input material: peripheral blood. Source of these receptors: an elderly woman with acute or convalescent COVID-19.

This chain connects TRBV12-3 or TRBV12-4 to TRBJ2-7, with D unclear. CDR3 size: 12 residues. Trimming stripped 1 base from V and 3 bases from J, with 4 bases between. The CDR3 DNA reads TGTGCCAGCAGTTTAGACAGCTACGAGCAGTACTTC. Amino acid sequence: CASSLDSYEQYF.

V and J are TRBV10-2 and TRBJ2-3; 10 nucleotides agree with TRBD2. The CDR3 length is 14 residues. The V segment lost 8 bases and the J segment 5 bases; nucleotides outside the gene matches: 7. CDR1 is WSHSY and CDR2 is SAAADI in the germline V gene. The CDR3: CASLAGGSGDTQYF. In DNA form, the CDR3 reads TGCGCCAGCTTAGCGGGAGGATCGGGAGATACGCAGTATTTT.

The sample holds one count of this clone. Written as DNA, the CDR3 is TGTGCCAGTAAGGAATGGGGGGGCGATAATTCACCCCTCCACTTT. Translated: CASKEWGGDNSPLHF. The V and J genes are TRBV19 and TRBJ1-6; maybe TRBD1 (6 bases). CDR3 size: 15 residues. The germline V gene has CDR1 LNHDA and CDR2 SQIVND (reference sequence). Trimming shortened V by 7 bases and J by 5 bases, and 15 bases separated the two germline ends.

As to this clone: Its ends do not fully match the called genes, so a read error is possible. The CDR3 loop is CASSPSSDRGENF. The CDR3 coding sequence is TGTGCCAGCTCACCGTCATCGGACAGGGGCGAGAACTTC. This chain joins TRBV18 and TRBJ2-5; 9 bases map to TRBD1. The V gene's germline CDR1 is KGHSH and CDR2 LQKENI. CDR3 size: 13 residues.

V and J are TRBV27 and TRBJ1-5, with D possibly matching TRBD1 (6 bases). Germline-derived CDR1 and CDR2 are MNHEY and SMNVEV (reference sequence). The CDR3 is made up of 16 amino acids. Between the trimmed V and J ends, which lost 5 bases and 6 bases, there was a span of 20 bases. For the CDR3, the DNA is TGTGCCAGCAGTGCCACATCGGGGGGGCGTTCTCAGCCCCAGCATTTT. The encoded protein is CASSATSGGRSQPQHF.

The V gene is TRBV29-1, the J gene TRBJ1-1, with a possible D match to TRBD1 (6 bases). This CDR3 spans 14 amino acids. Germline CDR1 SQVTM, CDR2 ANQGSEA. V was trimmed by 2 bases and J by 1 base, leaving 11 bases between them. CDR3 in DNA: TGCAGCGTTGAACGGGGGGCGGGGAACACTGAAGCTTTCTTT. Amino acids: CSVERGAGNTEAFF.

This clone came up a few times. The V gene is TRBV10-2, the J gene TRBJ2-1; 11 bases map to TRBD2. Germline CDR1 reads WSHSY; CDR2 reads SAAADI. V was pared by 7 bases and J by 7 bases, with 12 bases of the junction left unmatched. The CDR3 spans 16 residues. CDR3 bases: TGCGCCAGCACCGAACCAATAGCGGGAGGGCCTAATGAGCAGTTCTTC. Its protein product is CASTEPIAGGPNEQFF.

This chain uses TRBV5-5 with TRBJ1-1, with 10 positions matching TRBD1. This CDR3 region has 17 residues. Germline CDR1 is SGHKS and CDR2 is YYEKEE (reference sequence). The V gene end was trimmed by 5 bases and the J gene end by 0 bases; junction bases not matched to a gene: 10. Here the CDR3 reads CASRPRDRGFMNTEAFF. Written as DNA, the CDR3 is TGTGCCAGCAGGCCCCGGGACAGGGGTTTCATGAACACTGAAGCTTTCTTT. The variable domain in full, completed from reference TRBV5-5 and TRBJ1-1, reads DAGVTQSPTHLIKTRGQQVTLRCSPISGHKSVSWYQQVLGQGPQFIFQYYEKEERGRGNFPDRFSARQFPNYSSELNVNALLLGDSALYLCASRPRDRGFMNTEAFFGQGTRLTVV.

The rearrangement uses TRBV6-5 and TRBJ2-7; 9 bases fit TRBD1. CDR1 is MNHEY and CDR2 is SVGAGI in the germline V gene. The CDR3 totals 15 residues. The J segment lost 4 bases and the V segment lost 6 bases, leaving 10 bases of the junction unmatched. Here the CDR3 DNA reads TGTGCCAGCAGCAACGAGGGGACAGGGTTGTACGAGCAGTACTTC. Its translation is CASSNEGTGLYEQYF.

Here the CDR3 DNA reads TGTGCCAGCAGCCTAGGGACAGGATGGTTTGCAAAACTGTTTTTT. Encoded protein: CASSLGTGWFAKLFF. The chain couples TRBV25-1 to TRBJ1-4; 8 bases agree with TRBD1. The CDR3 loop spans 15 amino acids. Looked up from germline, CDR1 is MGHDK and CDR2 is SYGVNS. The ends lost 6 bases at V and 10 bases at J; junction bases unmatched: 13.